A selection of T cell receptor beta chains follows, all from one sample in a study of metastatic and nonmetastatic thyroid tumors. TCRdb re-called the PCR reads with MiXCR. The sample holds around 21,000 clones; roughly 23% are singletons and the top ten take 70% to 80%. The sequencing sample was made of blood. All receptors derive from a male donor with papillary thyroid cancer or a benign thyroid nodule (not recorded which). Some clones in this sample may be carry-over from other donors' samples. Each CDR3 is given with its conserved first and last residue. Each record gives: clone size, D gene, J gene, V gene, CDR3 DNA, CDR3 protein. The D gene is left open where the match is weak. The listing skips clone size in some rows; elsewhere it reads once, few, many or a size class.

NA,TRBD1,TRBJ2-7,TRBV5-8,TGTGCCAGCAGCGAACCGGGACAGGGGGCGTACCACGAGCAGTACTTC,CASSEPGQGAYHEQYF
many,TRBD1,TRBJ1-3,TRBV12-3/TRBV12-4,TGTGCCAGCAGTTTTGGACAGGGGAGAAACACCATATATTTT,CASSFGQGRNTIYF
NA,NA,TRBJ1-5,TRBV18,TGTGCCAGCTCCCCAGGGAGGAGCAATCAGCCCCAGCATTTT,CASSPGRSNQPQHF
NA,TRBD2,TRBJ2-2,TRBV6-1,TGTGCCAGCAGCGAGAGGGACTATAACACCGGGGAGCTGTTTTTT,CASSERDYNTGELFF
many,TRBD1,TRBJ2-1,TRBV28,TGTGCCAGCAGGTCGGATGGGACAGGGTCCAATGAGCAGTTCTTC,CASRSDGTGSNEQFF
NA,NA,TRBJ2-7,TRBV20-1,TGCAGTGCTAGAGATCGGACGCGCGTCCTCTACGAGCAGTACTTC,CSARDRTRVLYEQYF
many,TRBD1,TRBJ1-2,TRBV10-3,TGTGCCATCAGTGAGGGCAGGGGGCGCGACTATGGCTACACCTTC,CAISEGRGRDYGYTF
NA,TRBD1,TRBJ2-7,TRBV30,TGTGCCTGGACATACAGGGGGACCTACGAGCAGTACTTC,CAWTYRGTYEQYF
many,NA,TRBJ2-1,TRBV20-1,TGCAGTGCTAGAGAGGAAGGTGAGCAGTTCTTC,CSAREEGEQFF
few,TRBD2,TRBJ2-7,TRBV6-2/TRBV6-3,TGTGCCGCCGGGACTAGCGAAGCCTACGAGCAGTACTTC,CAAGTSEAYEQYF
many,TRBD1,TRBJ1-6,TRBV14,TGTGCCAGCAGCGACAGGGGATTCGGGAATTCACCCCTCCACTTT,CASSDRGFGNSPLHF
few,TRBD1,TRBJ1-2,TRBV5-1,TGCGCCAGCAGAGAGCAGGGGGTTAACTATGGCTACACCTTC,CASREQGVNYGYTF
NA,NA,TRBJ1-1,TRBV14,TGTGCCAGCAGCCAAGTTAAGGGGGGGTACAACACTGAAGCTTTCTTT,CASSQVKGGYNTEAFF
many,NA,TRBJ2-2,TRBV2,TGTGCCAGCATGTTGGGAGAGGACACCGGGGAGCTGTTTTTT,CASMLGEDTGELFF
many,NA,TRBJ1-5,TRBV3-1,TGTGCCAGCAGCCCTACGGACAGTAGCAATCAGCCCCAGCATTTT,CASSPTDSSNQPQHF
many,TRBD1,TRBJ1-1,TRBV18,TGTGCCAGCTCAGAGGACAGGGTCCCCACTGAAGCTTTCTTT,CASSEDRVPTEAFF
few,TRBD2,TRBJ2-3,TRBV15,TGTGCCAGCAGCATCTCGGCCGGAGGCGGGGGAACAGATACGCAGTATTTT,CASSISAGGGGTDTQYF
NA,NA,TRBJ2-2,TRBV30,TGTGCCTGGAGTGTACCGGGGCCCGGGGAGCTGTTTTTT,CAWSVPGPGELFF
many,NA,TRBJ2-3,TRBV24-1,TGTGCCACCGAGGTAGAGAGCGGATTTGGTACAGATACGCAGTATTTT,CATEVESGFGTDTQYF
NA,NA,TRBJ1-6,TRBV20-1,TGCAGTGCTAGTCTCCCCAGGGGCGATAATTCACCCCTCCACTTT,CSASLPRGDNSPLHF
many,NA,TRBJ1-6,TRBV20-1,TGCAGTGCTAGAACTCCGGGACAACTTAATTCACCCCTCCACTTT,CSARTPGQLNSPLHF
many,TRBD1,TRBJ2-7,TRBV20-1,TGCAGTGCTAGAGATTTACGGACAGGTAACTACGAGCAGTACTTC,CSARDLRTGNYEQYF
many,NA,TRBJ2-7,TRBV18,TGTGCCAGCCGTAACTTCTACGAGCAGTACTTC,CASRNFYEQYF
NA,NA,TRBJ1-3,TRBV5-1,TGCGCCAGCAGCTTCGGACCCGGGACGGGAAACACCATATATTTT,CASSFGPGTGNTIYF
NA,NA,TRBJ2-1,TRBV24-1,TGTGACGCCGCATTATACAATGAGCAGTTCTTC,CDAALYNEQFF
many,NA,TRBJ2-3,TRBV11-2,TGTGCCAGCAGCTTACAAGGAGCCACAGATACGCAGTATTTT,CASSLQGATDTQYF
NA,TRBD2,TRBJ2-3,TRBV9,TGTGCCAGCAGCGTAGGAACTAGCGGCACAGATACGCAGTATTTT,CASSVGTSGTDTQYF
many,NA,TRBJ2-3,TRBV20-1,TGCAGTGCTAGCCCCACCCGTACGCAGTATTTT,CSASPTRTQYF
NA,NA,TRBJ1-1,TRBV6-1,TGTGCCAGCAGCCCCCAGGCGGGGGGAATGAACACTGAAGCTTTCTTT,CASSPQAGGMNTEAFF
NA,TRBD2,TRBJ2-3,TRBV9,TGTGCCAGCAGCGTAGGCGGGGGGGAGGCAGATACGCAGTATTTT,CASSVGGGEADTQYF
many,TRBD1,TRBJ1-2,TRBV12-3/TRBV12-4,TGTGCCAGCAGTCGGACAGGAAGCTATGGCTACACCTTC,CASSRTGSYGYTF
many,NA,TRBJ2-1,TRBV24-1,TGTGCCACCAGTGATTTCCCCCACAATGAGCAGTTCTTC,CATSDFPHNEQFF
medium-sized,TRBD2,TRBJ2-1,TRBV19,TGTGCCAGTAGTGTACTAGCGGGAGAGTACAATGAGCAGTTCTTC,CASSVLAGEYNEQFF
NA,NA,TRBJ1-3,TRBV18,TGTGCCAGCTCACCAGGGGACGGAACCATATATTTT,CASSPGDGTIYF
few,TRBD2,TRBJ2-3,TRBV6-4,TGTGCCAGCAGTGCTAGCGGGAGCACAGATACGCAGTATTTT,CASSASGSTDTQYF
NA,NA,TRBJ2-3,TRBV15,TGTGCCACCAGCTCTTCAAAAGATACGCAGTATTTT,CATSSSKDTQYF
NA,NA,TRBJ2-3,TRBV6-1,TGCGCCAGCAGGCGGGAACACACTGCTGGCACAGATACGCAGTATTTT,CASRREHTAGTDTQYF
NA,NA,TRBJ1-2,TRBV6-1,TGTGCCAGCAGTGAACAGGGGCGGGATGGCTACACCTTC,CASSEQGRDGYTF
NA,NA,TRBJ1-5,TRBV4-2,TGTGTCAGCAGCCAAGAAGGTGCAGGTCCGTGGGTATTT,CVSSQEGAGPWVF
many,NA,TRBJ2-3,TRBV10-3,TGTGCCATCAGTGGACAGTATCCTAGCACAGATACGCAGTATTTT,CAISGQYPSTDTQYF
many,NA,TRBJ2-7,TRBV7-8,TGTGCCAGCAGCCGACAAACCGGGACATCTACCTACGAGCAGTACTTC,CASSRQTGTSTYEQYF
NA,NA,TRBJ2-7,TRBV27,TGTGCCAGCAGTTTAGGGGGGCTCGAGCAGTACTTC,CASSLGGLEQYF
few,NA,TRBJ2-5,TRBV12-3/TRBV12-4,TGTGCCAGCAGTTTAATCGGTTTCAGCGAGGGGGAGACCCAGTACTTC,CASSLIGFSEGETQYF
medium-sized,NA,TRBJ1-3,TRBV6-1,TGTGCCAGCAGTGAGGGAGCCACCATATATTTT,CASSEGATIYF
few,TRBD2,TRBJ2-7,TRBV6-2/TRBV6-3,TGTGCCAGCAGTTACTCACGCCTAGCGGGAGACTACGAGCAGTACTTC,CASSYSRLAGDYEQYF
NA,TRBD1,TRBJ2-7,TRBV20-1,TGCAGTGCTCCAAGGGGACAGGGGGCCAACGAGCAGTACTTC,CSAPRGQGANEQYF
many,NA,TRBJ2-2,TRBV3-1,TGTGCCAGCAGCGTAGTAACCACCGGGGCCGGGGAGCTGTTTTTT,CASSVVTTGAGELFF
few,NA,TRBJ1-2,TRBV6-1,TGTGCCAGCAGCCGTGACTTACAGGGTCTCGGGGGCTACACCTTC,CASSRDLQGLGGYTF
NA,NA,TRBJ2-6,TRBV27,TGTGCCAGCGGTCCCTTCTCTGGGGCCAACGTCCTGACTTTC,CASGPFSGANVLTF